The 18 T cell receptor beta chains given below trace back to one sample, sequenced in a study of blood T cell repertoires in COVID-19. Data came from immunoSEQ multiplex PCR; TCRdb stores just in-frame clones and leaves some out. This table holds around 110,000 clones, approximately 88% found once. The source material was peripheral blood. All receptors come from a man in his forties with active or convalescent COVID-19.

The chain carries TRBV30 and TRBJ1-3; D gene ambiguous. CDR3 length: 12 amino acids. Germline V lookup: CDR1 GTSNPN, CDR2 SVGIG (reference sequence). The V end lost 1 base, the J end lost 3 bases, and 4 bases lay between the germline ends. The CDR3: CAWSGYGNTIYF. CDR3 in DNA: TGTGCCTGGAGTGGCTATGGAAACACCATATATTTT. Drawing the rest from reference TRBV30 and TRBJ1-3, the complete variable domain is SQTIHQWPATLVQPVGSPLSLECTVEGTSNPNLYWYRQAAGRGLQLLFYSVGIGQISSEVPQNLSASRPQDRQFILSSKKLLLSDSGFYLCAWSGYGNTIYFGEGSWLTVV.

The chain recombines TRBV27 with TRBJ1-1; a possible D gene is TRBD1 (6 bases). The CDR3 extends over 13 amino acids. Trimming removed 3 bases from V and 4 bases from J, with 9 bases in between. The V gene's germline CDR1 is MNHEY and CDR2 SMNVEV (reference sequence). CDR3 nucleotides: TGTGCCAGCAGTTTTGGGGGCCTCACTGAAGCTTTCTTT. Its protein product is CASSFGGLTEAFF.

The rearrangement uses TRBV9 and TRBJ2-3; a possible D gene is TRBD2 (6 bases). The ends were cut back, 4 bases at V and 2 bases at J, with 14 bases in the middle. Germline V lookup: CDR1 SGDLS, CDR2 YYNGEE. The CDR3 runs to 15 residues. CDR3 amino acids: CASSPEGRTTDTQYF. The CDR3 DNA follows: TGTGCCAGCAGCCCGGAGGGGAGGACCACAGATACGCAGTATTTT. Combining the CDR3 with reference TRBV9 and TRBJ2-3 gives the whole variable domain DSGVTQTPKHLITATGQRVTLRCSPRSGDLSVYWYQQSLDQGLQFLIQYYNGEERAKGNILERFSAQQFPDLHSELNLSSLELGDSALYFCASSPEGRTTDTQYFGPGTRLTVL.

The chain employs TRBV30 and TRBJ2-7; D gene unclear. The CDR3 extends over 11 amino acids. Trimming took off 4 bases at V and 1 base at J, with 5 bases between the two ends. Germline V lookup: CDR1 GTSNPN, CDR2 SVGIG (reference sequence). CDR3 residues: CAWTKSYEQYF. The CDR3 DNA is TGTGCCTGGACTAAATCCTACGAGCAGTACTTC. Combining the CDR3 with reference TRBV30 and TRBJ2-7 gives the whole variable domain SQTIHQWPATLVQPVGSPLSLECTVEGTSNPNLYWYRQAAGRGLQLLFYSVGIGQISSEVPQNLSASRPQDRQFILSSKKLLLSDSGFYLCAWTKSYEQYFGPGTRLTVT.

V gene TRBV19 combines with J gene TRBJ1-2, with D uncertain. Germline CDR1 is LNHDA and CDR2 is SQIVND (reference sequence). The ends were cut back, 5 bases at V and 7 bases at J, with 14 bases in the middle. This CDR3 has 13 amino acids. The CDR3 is CASSDVAWSGYTF. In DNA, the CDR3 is TGTGCCAGTAGTGATGTCGCGTGGAGTGGCTACACCTTC.

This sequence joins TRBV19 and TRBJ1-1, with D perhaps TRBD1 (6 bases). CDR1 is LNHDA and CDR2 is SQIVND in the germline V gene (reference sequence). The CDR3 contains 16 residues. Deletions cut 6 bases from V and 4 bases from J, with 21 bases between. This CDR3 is CASSRTAAGWVTEAFF. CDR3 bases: TGTGCCAGTAGCCGGACAGCCGCGGGTTGGGTCACTGAAGCTTTCTTT.

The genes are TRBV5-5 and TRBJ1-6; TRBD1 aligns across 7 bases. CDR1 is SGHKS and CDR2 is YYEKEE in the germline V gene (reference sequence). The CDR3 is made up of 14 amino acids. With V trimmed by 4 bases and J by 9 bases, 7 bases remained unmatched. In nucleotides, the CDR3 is TGTGCCAGCAGCGGAACAGGGGTGGCTTCACCCCTCCACTTT. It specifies CASSGTGVASPLHF.

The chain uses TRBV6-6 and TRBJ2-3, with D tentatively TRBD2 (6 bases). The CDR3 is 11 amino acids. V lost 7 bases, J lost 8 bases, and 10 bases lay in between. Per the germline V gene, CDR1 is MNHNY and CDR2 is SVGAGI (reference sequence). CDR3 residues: CASTPGGTQYF. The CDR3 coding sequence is TGTGCCAGCACCCCCGGGGGTACGCAGTATTTT.

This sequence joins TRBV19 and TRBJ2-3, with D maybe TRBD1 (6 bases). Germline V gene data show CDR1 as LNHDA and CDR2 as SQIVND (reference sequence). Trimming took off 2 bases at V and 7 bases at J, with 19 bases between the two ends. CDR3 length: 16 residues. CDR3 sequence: CASSINRQGKQNTQYF. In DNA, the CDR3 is TGTGCCAGTAGTATAAACCGGCAGGGGAAACAAAATACGCAGTATTTT. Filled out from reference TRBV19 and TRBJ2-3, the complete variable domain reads DGGITQSPKYLFRKEGQNVTLSCEQNLNHDAMYWYRQDPGQGLRLIYYSQIVNDFQKGDIAEGYSVSREKKESFPLTVTSAQKNPTAFYLCASSINRQGKQNTQYFGPGTRLTVL.

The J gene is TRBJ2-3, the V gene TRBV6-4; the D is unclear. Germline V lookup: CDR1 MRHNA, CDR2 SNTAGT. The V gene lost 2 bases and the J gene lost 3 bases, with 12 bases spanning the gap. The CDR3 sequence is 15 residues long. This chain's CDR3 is CASSDPPLRTDTQYF. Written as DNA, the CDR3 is TGTGCCAGCAGTGACCCCCCACTAAGGACAGATACGCAGTATTTT.

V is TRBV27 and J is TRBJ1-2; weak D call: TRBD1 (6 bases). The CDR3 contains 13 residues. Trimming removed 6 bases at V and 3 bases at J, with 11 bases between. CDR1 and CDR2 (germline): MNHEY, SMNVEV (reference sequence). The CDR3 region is CASRPGVDYGYTF. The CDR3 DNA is TGTGCCAGCAGACCAGGGGTGGACTATGGCTACACCTTC.

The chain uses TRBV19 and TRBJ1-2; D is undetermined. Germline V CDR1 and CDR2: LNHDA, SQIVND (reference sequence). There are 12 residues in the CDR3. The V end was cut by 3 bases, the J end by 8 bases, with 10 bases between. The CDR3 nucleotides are TGTGCCAGTAGTATGTGGGAGCTAGGCTACACCTTC. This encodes CASSMWELGYTF. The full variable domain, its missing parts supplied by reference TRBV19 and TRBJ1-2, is DGGITQSPKYLFRKEGQNVTLSCEQNLNHDAMYWYRQDPGQGLRLIYYSQIVNDFQKGDIAEGYSVSREKKESFPLTVTSAQKNPTAFYLCASSMWELGYTFGSGTRLTVV.

The chain's CDR3 is CASSPYDRQSIGYTF. CDR3 sequence (DNA): TGTGCCAGCAGCCCGTATGACAGACAGTCGATCGGCTACACCTTC. This chain connects TRBV7-2 to TRBJ1-2; a possible D gene is TRBD1 (5 bases). CDR1 and CDR2 from the germline V gene are SGHTA and FQGNSA. CDR3 size: 15 residues. The germline V and J ends were trimmed by 5 bases and 8 bases, with 21 bases remaining between them.

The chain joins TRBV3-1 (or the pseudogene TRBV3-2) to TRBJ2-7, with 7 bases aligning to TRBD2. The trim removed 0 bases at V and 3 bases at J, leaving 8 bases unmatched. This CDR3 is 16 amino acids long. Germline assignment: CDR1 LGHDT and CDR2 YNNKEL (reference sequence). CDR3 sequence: CASSQDLAGDNYEQYF. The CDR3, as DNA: TGTGCCAGCAGCCAAGATCTGGCGGGGGATAACTACGAGCAGTACTTC.

The CDR3 sequence is CASSQDQGNTEAFF. Here the CDR3 DNA reads TGCGCCAGCAGCCAAGATCAGGGGAACACTGAAGCTTTCTTT. The chain has TRBV4-1 and TRBJ1-1, with D possibly TRBD1 on 5 matching bases. The CDR3 runs 14 residues. Germline V CDR1 and CDR2: MGHRA, YSYEKL. V gave up 0 bases and J gave up 1 base, with 6 bases separating them.

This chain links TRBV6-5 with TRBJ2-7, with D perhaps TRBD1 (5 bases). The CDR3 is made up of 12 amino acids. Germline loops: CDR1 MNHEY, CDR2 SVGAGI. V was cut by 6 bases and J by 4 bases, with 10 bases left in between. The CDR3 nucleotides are TGTGCCAGCAGAAGGGGCGATTACGAGCAGTACTTC. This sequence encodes CASRRGDYEQYF.

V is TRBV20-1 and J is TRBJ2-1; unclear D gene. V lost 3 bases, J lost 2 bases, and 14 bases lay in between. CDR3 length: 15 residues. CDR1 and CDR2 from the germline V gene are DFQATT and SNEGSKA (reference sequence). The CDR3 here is CSASPPGGPYNEQFF. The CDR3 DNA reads TGCAGTGCTAGTCCCCCCGGCGGTCCCTACAATGAGCAGTTCTTC.

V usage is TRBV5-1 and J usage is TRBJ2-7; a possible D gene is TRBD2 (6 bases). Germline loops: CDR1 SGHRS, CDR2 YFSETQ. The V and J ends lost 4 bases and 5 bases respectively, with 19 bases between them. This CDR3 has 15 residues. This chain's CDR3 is CASSGGTAGVHEQYF. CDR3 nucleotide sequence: TGCGCCAGCAGCGGGGGGACCGCCGGGGTCCACGAGCAGTACTTC.